These 27 T cell receptor beta chains share one sample of origin, sequenced in a study of Ad26.COV2.S vaccination and SARS-CoV-2 variants. Generated by immunoSEQ multiplex PCR, the TCRdb table keeps only in-frame clones and is missing some. This table holds around 320,000 clones, approximately 86% found once. Treatment in this sample: over 15 received Ad26.COV2.S at low or high dose, single or two shots; about 5 received placebo; per-sample allocation not given. Specimen acquisition occurred on day 63 following the initial vaccine or placebo injection. Sequenced material: peripheral blood, taken in a trial of Ad26.COV2.S vaccine versus placebo. The source is a person aged 18-60 years who received the Ad26.COV2.S COVID-19 vaccine or a placebo.

The chain employs TRBV28 and TRBJ1-1, with 7 nucleotides matching TRBD1. This CDR3 is 13 amino acids long. Germline V gene data show CDR1 as MDHEN and CDR2 as SYDVKM. V was pared by 11 bases and J by 1 base, with 7 bases of the junction left unmatched. In DNA, the CDR3 is TGTGCCGGCGCCGGGACAGAGAACACTGAAGCTTTCTTT. Translated: CAGAGTENTEAFF.

The V gene is TRBV6-5, the J gene TRBJ2-7; D is uncertain. The CDR3 length is 15 residues. Trimming stripped 0 bases from V and 2 bases from J, with 11 bases between. Looked up from germline, CDR1 is MNHEY and CDR2 is SVGAGI. The CDR3, as DNA: TGTGCCAGCAGTTACTCGATCAGCCAGCCCTACGAGCAGTACTTC. As protein: CASSYSISQPYEQYF.

The chain combines TRBV9 with TRBJ1-3; D not resolved. The CDR3 consists of 15 residues. The germline V gene has CDR1 SGDLS and CDR2 YYNGEE. V lost 0 bases, J lost 4 bases, and 11 bases lay in between. The CDR3 nucleotides read TGTGCCAGCAGCGTAGGTGGGGAATTGGGAAACACCATATATTTT. Its translation is CASSVGGELGNTIYF.

J is TRBJ2-1 and V is TRBV29-1, with 9 bases identical to TRBD2. The germline V gene has CDR1 SQVTM and CDR2 ANQGSEA. V dropped 6 bases and J dropped 7; count of bases not matched to a gene: 28. This CDR3 contains 20 residues. The CDR3 spells CSVTGEGTKSGGGAWNEQFF. The CDR3 coding sequence is TGCAGCGTGACTGGGGAGGGAACGAAGTCTGGCGGGGGGGCTTGGAATGAGCAGTTCTTC.

The V and J genes are TRBV6-5 and TRBJ1-3; D possibly corresponds to TRBD1 (5 bases). Germline CDR1 MNHEY, CDR2 SVGAGI. The CDR3 extends over 15 amino acids. V shed 0 bases and J shed 4 bases, with 10 bases lying between them. The CDR3 DNA reads TGTGCCAGCAGTTACTCGAGGGGTGGAGGAAACACCATATATTTT. Protein product: CASSYSRGGGNTIYF.

The V and J genes are TRBV5-5 and TRBJ1-1; D call uncertain. This CDR3 is 17 amino acids long. Trimming removed 0 bases from V and 9 bases from J, with 24 bases in between. The germline CDR1 and CDR2 sequences are SGHKS and YYEKEE (reference sequence). The CDR3 spells CASSLDGGRGGRGKAFF. For the CDR3, the DNA is TGTGCCAGCAGCTTGGATGGTGGGCGGGGAGGCCGGGGAAAAGCTTTCTTT.

This clone came up a few times. The chain couples TRBV11-2 to TRBJ1-1; D is undetermined. The CDR3 is 13 amino acids. The V gene's germline CDR1 is SGHAT and CDR2 FQNNGV. The V and J ends lost 5 bases and 1 base respectively, with 8 bases between them. CDR3 sequence: CASSPTSNTEAFF. CDR3 sequence (DNA): TGTGCCAGCAGCCCAACCTCGAACACTGAAGCTTTCTTT. Together with reference TRBV11-2 and TRBJ1-1, the CDR3 gives the full variable domain: EAGVAQSPRYKIIEKRQSVAFWCNPISGHATLYWYQQILGQGPKLLIQFQNNGVVDDSQLPKDRFSAERLKGVDSTLKIQPAKLEDSAVYLCASSPTSNTEAFFGQGTRLTVV.

The chain is built from TRBV28 and TRBJ2-3, with D perhaps TRBD1 (5 bases). With 4 bases removed from V and 5 bases from J, the gap between germline ends came to 25 bases. Per the germline V gene, CDR1 is MDHEN and CDR2 is SYDVKM. CDR3 length: 18 amino acids. The CDR3 is CASSSRPKVAGRRDTQYF. In DNA form, the CDR3 reads TGTGCCAGCAGTTCCCGACCAAAAGTGGCAGGGCGGCGAGATACGCAGTATTTT.

The genes are TRBV18 and TRBJ1-2; 7 nucleotides agree with TRBD1. With 2 bases clipped from V and 5 bases from J, the junction kept 2 bases outside the gene matches. In germline, CDR1 is KGHSH, CDR2 LQKENI. The CDR3 is 13 residues long. CDR3 amino acids: CASSPGTEYGYTF. For the CDR3, the DNA is TGTGCCAGCTCACCAGGGACAGAGTATGGCTACACCTTC.

As to this clone: Distinct nucleotide sequences in the sample also encode this CDR3. The chain uses TRBV5-6 and TRBJ1-2; D is undetermined. The CDR3 contains 12 residues. Germline CDR1 reads SGHDT; CDR2 reads YYEEEE. Deletions cut 0 bases from V and 5 bases from J, with 5 bases between. In DNA, the CDR3 is TGTGCCAGCAGCTTGGCCGGGTATGGCTACACCTTC. This codes for CASSLAGYGYTF.

The table lists this clone with a few counts. Other DNA sequences from this sample encode an identical CDR3 as well. This chain connects TRBV7-9 to TRBJ1-6; 8 nucleotides agree with TRBD1. CDR1 and CDR2 from the germline V gene are SEHNR and FQNEAQ (reference sequence). The CDR3 is 15 amino acids. V lost 2 bases and J lost 7; bases outside the gene matches: 4. The CDR3 coding sequence is TGTGCCAGCAGCTTACAGGGGGCGCGGAATTCACCCCTCCACTTT. Translated: CASSLQGARNSPLHF.

The V and J genes are TRBV6-5 and TRBJ2-7, with 7 bases lining up with TRBD1. This CDR3 is built from 13 residues. Trimming removed 6 bases from V and 2 bases from J; junction bases left unmatched: 4. CDR1 is MNHEY, CDR2 SVGAGI, per germline. The CDR3 here is CASSRDRAYEQYF. CDR3 in DNA: TGTGCCAGCAGCCGCGACAGGGCCTACGAGCAGTACTTC.

This clone was observed once. The V call is TRBV7-9, the J call TRBJ1-4; unclear D gene. Germline lookup yields CDR1 SEHNR and CDR2 FQNEAQ (reference sequence). This CDR3 has 11 amino acids. With 4 bases removed from V and 13 bases from J, the gap between germline ends came to 10 bases. CDR3 nucleotide sequence: TGTGCCAGCAGCTCATCGGAGGGACTGTTTTTT. It encodes CASSSSEGLFF. The variable domain in full, with the rest retrieved from reference TRBV7-9 and TRBJ1-4, is DTGVSQNPRHKITKRGQNVTFRCDPISEHNRLYWYRQTLGQGPEFLTYFQNEAQLEKSRLLSDRFSAERPKGSFSTLEIQRTEQGDSAMYLCASSSSEGLFFGSGTQLSVL.

The chain joins TRBV5-6 to TRBJ1-6; D is undetermined. CDR1 is SGHDT and CDR2 is YYEEEE in the germline V gene. The CDR3 has 18 amino acids. Trimming took 0 bases from V and 5 from J, leaving 18 bases between them. CDR3: CASSLARFGVSNNSPLHF. Here the CDR3 DNA reads TGTGCCAGCAGCTTGGCCAGGTTCGGGGTCTCTAATAATTCACCCCTCCACTTT. Filled out from reference TRBV5-6 and TRBJ1-6, the complete variable domain reads DAGVTQSPTHLIKTRGQQVTLRCSPKSGHDTVSWYQQALGQGPQFIFQYYEEEERQRGNFPDRFSGHQFPNYSSELNVNALLLGDSALYLCASSLARFGVSNNSPLHFGNGTRLTVT.

CDR3 bases: TGTGCCAGCAGCTTCATTGCCCACAGCACGAACACCGGGGAGCTGTTTTTT. Encoded protein: CASSFIAHSTNTGELFF. This rearrangement joins TRBV7-3 to TRBJ2-2; no clear D gene. The CDR3 loop spans 17 amino acids. Per the germline V gene, CDR1 is SGHTA and CDR2 is FQGTGA. Trimming took off 3 bases at V and 0 bases at J, with 14 bases between the two ends.

J is TRBJ1-2 and V is TRBV6-1, with D perhaps TRBD1 (5 bases). The germline gives CDR1 MNHNS, CDR2 SASEGT. CDR3 size: 12 residues. V was shortened by 7 bases and J by 7 bases, with 13 bases between the two germline ends. Here the CDR3 DNA reads TGTGCCAGCACATCCCAGGGCGGTGGCTACACCTTC. Protein sequence: CASTSQGGGYTF.

The J gene is TRBJ1-4, the V gene TRBV28; perhaps TRBD1 as D (6 bases). The germline gives CDR1 MDHEN, CDR2 SYDVKM. With 2 bases removed from V and 4 bases from J, the gap between germline ends came to 17 bases. CDR3 length equals 17 residues. CDR3: CASSLRRGARNNEKLFF. The CDR3 nucleotides read TGTGCCAGCAGTTTAAGGCGGGGGGCGCGGAATAATGAAAAACTGTTTTTT.

The J gene is TRBJ2-2, the V gene TRBV11-1; D unclear. V was pared by 1 base and J by 0 bases, with 9 bases between. CDR1 is SGHAT and CDR2 is FQDESV in the germline V gene (reference sequence). The CDR3 length is 16 residues. The CDR3 DNA is TGTGCCAGCAGCTTAGGTTTCACCTCGAACACCGGGGAGCTGTTTTTT. Translation: CASSLGFTSNTGELFF.

The chain links TRBV30 to TRBJ1-2; D call uncertain. The CDR3 extends over 12 amino acids. The V end lost 5 bases, the J end lost 0 bases, and 7 bases lay between the germline ends. The germline gives CDR1 GTSNPN, CDR2 SVGIG (reference sequence). CDR3 DNA: TGTGCCTGGGACCATACTAACTATGGCTACACCTTC. Translation gives CAWDHTNYGYTF.

Comment on this clone: This specimen includes other DNA sequences encoding the same CDR3. This sequence joins TRBV5-1 and TRBJ2-3; D not resolved. The CDR3 is 14 amino acids. The germline V gene has CDR1 SGHRS and CDR2 YFSETQ. V was pared by 0 bases and J by 2 bases, with 7 bases between. The CDR3 loop reads CASSLDRYTDTQYF. CDR3 bases: TGCGCCAGCAGCTTGGACAGATACACAGATACGCAGTATTTT.

This chain uses TRBV30 with TRBJ2-1; D is ambiguous. Germline loops: CDR1 GTSNPN, CDR2 SVGIG (reference sequence). This CDR3 spans 14 amino acids. Trimming took 1 base from V and 4 from J, leaving 11 bases between them. The CDR3 loop is CAWSANYRYNEQFF. The CDR3 nucleotides read TGTGCCTGGAGTGCGAACTACCGTTACAATGAGCAGTTCTTC.

The CDR3 reads CASSLRGDNTGELFF. CDR3 coding DNA: TGTGCCAGCAGCCTCAGAGGGGATAACACCGGGGAGCTGTTTTTT. The chain employs TRBV6-4 and TRBJ2-2; D might be TRBD1 or TRBD2, each matching 5 bases. This CDR3 has 15 residues. The V end lost 6 bases, the J end lost 2 bases, and 13 bases lay between the germline ends. CDR1 and CDR2 (germline): MRHNA, SNTAGT.

The chain combines TRBV13 with TRBJ1-4, with 10 nucleotides matching TRBD1. The ends lost 3 bases at V and 7 bases at J; junction bases unmatched: 8. The CDR3 runs to 16 residues. Per germline, CDR1 PRHDT and CDR2 FYEKMQ (reference sequence). The CDR3 spells CASSFGGTGAREKLFF. The CDR3 DNA is TGTGCCAGCAGCTTCGGTGGGACAGGGGCGCGTGAAAAACTGTTTTTT.

The chain links TRBV12-3 or TRBV12-4 to TRBJ1-2; TRBD1 is a possible D gene (5 bases). V was cut by 6 bases and J by 9 bases, with 14 bases left in between. The CDR3 runs to 12 residues. This CDR3 reads CASSRGGYRYTF. CDR3 nucleotide sequence: TGTGCCAGCAGCCGGGGGGGGTATCGCTACACCTTC.

This clone was picked up one time. The genes are TRBV6-5 and TRBJ1-3; D is perhaps TRBD1 (5 bases). The V end was cut by 6 bases, the J end by 3 bases, with 9 bases between. From germline, CDR1 is MNHEY and CDR2 SVGAGI. There are 13 residues in the CDR3. The CDR3 is CASRQRGGNTIYF. For the CDR3, the DNA is TGTGCCAGCAGGCAGAGGGGTGGAAACACCATATATTTT.

The J gene is TRBJ2-1, the V gene TRBV28; 12 positions agree with TRBD2. V dropped 3 bases and J dropped 8; count of bases not matched to a gene: 8. Germline values: CDR1 MDHEN, CDR2 SYDVKM. CDR3 length equals 16 residues. The CDR3 bases are TGTGCCAGCAGTTTCTTAAGGACTAGCGGGGCCGATGAGCAGTTCTTC. Amino acids: CASSFLRTSGADEQFF.

This clone was seen only once. The chain combines TRBV5-5 with TRBJ2-5; D is unresolved. The CDR3 has 14 amino acids. V was shortened by 4 bases and J by 2 bases, with 12 bases between the two germline ends. Germline V gene lookup returns CDR1 SGHKS and CDR2 YYEKEE (reference sequence). The CDR3 spells CASSPAQLQETQYF. For the CDR3, the DNA is TGTGCCAGCAGCCCAGCCCAGTTGCAAGAGACCCAGTACTTC. The entire variable domain, with the rest obtained from reference TRBV5-5 and TRBJ2-5, is as follows: DAGVTQSPTHLIKTRGQQVTLRCSPISGHKSVSWYQQVLGQGPQFIFQYYEKEERGRGNFPDRFSARQFPNYSSELNVNALLLGDSALYLCASSPAQLQETQYFGPGTRLLVL.